This T cell receptor (beta chain) comes out of a study of blood T cell repertoires in COVID-19. As for the study in general: PBMCs, B-cell-depleted T cells, or T cells provided the cDNA or gDNA that made up the material.

Assay: immunoSEQ multiplex PCR; the TCRdb copy retains only in-frame clones and omits some. The sample includes about 68,000 clones, about 91% seen only once; the top ten take around 7.3%. Germline assignment: CDR1 SGHDT and CDR2 YYEEEE. The trim removed 4 bases at V and 1 base at J, leaving 5 bases unmatched. The CDR3 has 15 residues. Sequencing input: peripheral blood. The chain couples TRBV5-6 to TRBJ1-5; 7 bases are shared with TRBD1. The sequence derives from a man aged 35-49 years with COVID-19, enrolled during active disease. CDR3 nucleotides: TGTGCCAGCAGCCACAAGACAGGGAGCAATCAGCCCCAGCATTTT. Translated, it gives CASSHKTGSNQPQHF.